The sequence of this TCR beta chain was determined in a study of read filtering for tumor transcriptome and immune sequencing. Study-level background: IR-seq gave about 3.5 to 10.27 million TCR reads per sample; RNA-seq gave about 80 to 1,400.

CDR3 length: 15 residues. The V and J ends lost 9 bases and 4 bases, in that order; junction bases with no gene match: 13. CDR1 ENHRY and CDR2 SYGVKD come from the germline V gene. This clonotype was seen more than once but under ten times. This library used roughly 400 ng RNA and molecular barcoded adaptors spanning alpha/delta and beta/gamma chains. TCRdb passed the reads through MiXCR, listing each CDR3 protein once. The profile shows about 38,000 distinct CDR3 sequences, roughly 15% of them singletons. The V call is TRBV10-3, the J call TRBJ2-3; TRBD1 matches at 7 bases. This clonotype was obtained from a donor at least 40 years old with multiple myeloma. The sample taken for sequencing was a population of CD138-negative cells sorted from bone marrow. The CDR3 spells CAIDAGTAIPDTQYF. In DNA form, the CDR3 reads TGTGCCATAGATGCCGGGACAGCTATCCCAGATACGCAGTATTTT.